Below, 32 T cell receptor beta chains from the same sample are listed, as sequenced in a study of spatial heterogeneity in lung cancer. Study results and limitations: Within tumors, counts of expanded alpha and beta TCRs tracked tumor mutation counts.

Their recognized antigens are unknown. TCRdb reprocessed the 5' RACE reads with MiXCR, giving one entry per CDR3 protein. The sample carries about 20,000 distinct CDR3 sequences, more than 15% recorded once. Time point here: sample taken at primary tumor resection. Sequenced here: lung tumor tissue, sampled at surgery. These receptors all come from a female donor with early-stage non-small cell lung cancer.

This clonotype was counted ten times or more. The rearrangement joins TRBV27 to TRBJ2-2; possibly TRBD1 or TRBD2 for D (5 bases each). The ends were cut back, 6 bases at V and 7 bases at J, with 18 bases in the middle. The CDR3 spans 15 residues. The germline V gene has CDR1 MNHEY and CDR2 SMNVEV (reference sequence). The CDR3 DNA reads TGTGCCAGCAGGACCGGGGACCCGTTCGGCGGGGAGCTGTTTTTT. This sequence encodes CASRTGDPFGGELFF.

This clonotype counts as medium-sized. Here the CDR3 omits its conserved ending phenylalanine or tryptophan, so a read error is the likely source. This chain uses TRBV20-1 with TRBJ1-5, with D possibly matching TRBD1 (6 bases). The V end was cut by 5 bases, the J end by 3 bases, with 14 bases between. From germline, CDR1 is DFQATT and CDR2 SNEGSKA (reference sequence). The length of the CDR3 is 14 residues. The CDR3, as DNA: TGCAGTGCTCCCAGCAGGGGTCCCAATCAGCCCCAGCATCTT. Protein: CSAPSRGPNQPQHL.

At least ten counts were recorded for this clonotype. This sequence joins TRBV12-3 or TRBV12-4 and TRBJ2-7, with TRBD2 identical over 12 bases. The CDR3 is 14 residues long. The junction had 3 bases not matched to a gene; V was cut back by 6 bases and J by 3 bases. The CDR3 DNA sequence: TGTGCCAGCAGAAAGACTAGCGGGAGCTACGAGCAGTACTTC. Amino acids: CASRKTSGSYEQYF.

This clonotype was detected only a few times. The genes are TRBV21-1 and TRBJ2-7; the DNA was not compared with TRBD1, the D call given in the table. TRBV21-1 is reported as a pseudogene. The CDR3 is 17 amino acids. This chain's CDR3 is CASSQGGRGDESYEQYF. CDR3 in DNA: TGTGCCAGCAGCCAAGGGGGACGGGGGGATGAATCCTACGAGCAGTACTTC.

This clonotype appeared many times. The rearrangement joins TRBV30 to TRBJ2-1, with TRBD2 matching 11 bases. Germline CDR1 GTSNPN, CDR2 SVGIG (reference sequence). There are 13 residues in the CDR3. V was pared by 0 bases and J by 14 bases, with 6 bases of the junction left unmatched. CDR3 in amino acids: CAWSVGGLAVEFF. The CDR3, as DNA: TGTGCCTGGAGTGTCGGGGGACTAGCGGTTGAGTTCTTC.

This clonotype was detected many times. V is TRBV6-5 and J is TRBJ2-1; D is unresolved. The germline V and J ends were trimmed by 2 bases and 5 bases, with 10 bases remaining between them. The CDR3 is made up of 14 amino acids. The germline V gene has CDR1 MNHEY and CDR2 SVGAGI. The CDR3 here is CASSYGSMDNEQFF. As DNA, the CDR3 is TGTGCCAGCAGTTACGGGTCGATGGACAATGAGCAGTTCTTC.

The table lists this clonotype with many counts. The chain employs TRBV7-8 and TRBJ2-7; 8 nucleotides line up with TRBD1. This CDR3 region has 17 residues. V was pared by 1 base and J by 7 bases, with 15 bases of the junction left unmatched. CDR1 is SGHVS and CDR2 is FQNEAQ in the germline V gene. The CDR3 DNA is TGTGCCAGCAGCTTAGGGATTGGGACAGGAGCCCCTAGAGAGCAGTACTTC. Translation: CASSLGIGTGAPREQYF.

The chain combines TRBV9 with TRBJ2-2, with D unresolved. This CDR3 contains 14 residues. Germline V gene sequence: CDR1 SGDLS, CDR2 YYNGEE. Deletions cut 0 bases from V and 3 bases from J, with 6 bases between. CDR3 sequence: CASSVVPDTGELFF. CDR3 nucleotides: TGTGCCAGCAGCGTAGTACCAGACACCGGGGAGCTGTTTTTT.

The sample holds many counts of this clonotype. The chain couples TRBV11-2 to TRBJ2-1; tentative D call: TRBD2 (5 bases). The CDR3 contains 15 residues. Trimming pared 1 base from V and 7 bases from J, leaving 14 bases between. Germline lookup yields CDR1 SGHAT and CDR2 FQNNGV. CDR3 bases: TGTGCCAGCAGCTTAGTTTTCGGACTCAGAAATGAGCAGTTCTTC. It specifies CASSLVFGLRNEQFF.

This clonotype counts as medium-sized (0.01 to 0.1%). V usage is TRBV4-3 and J usage is TRBJ2-7, with D perhaps matching TRBD2 (6 bases). V gave up 8 bases and J gave up 1 base, with 15 bases separating them. CDR1 and CDR2 (germline): LGHNA, YSLEER. The CDR3 contains 14 residues. The CDR3, as DNA: TGCGCCAGCGCAGAGGGACTCAATTCCTACGAGCAGTACTTC. Amino acids: CASAEGLNSYEQYF.

This clonotype was found many times. The chain has TRBV7-2 and TRBJ1-2, with D tentatively TRBD1 (6 bases). CDR1 SGHTA and CDR2 FQGNSA come from the germline V gene. Trimming removed 5 bases at V and 8 bases at J, with 15 bases between. There are 13 residues in the CDR3. CDR3 bases: TGTGCCAGCAGCCCCGACAGGACTCAGGGCTACACCTTC. Its translation is CASSPDRTQGYTF.

There are many counts of this clonotype. The gene calls are TRBV28 and TRBJ2-5, with 7 bases matching TRBD1. Germline CDR1 and CDR2: MDHEN and SYDVKM. The CDR3 extends over 14 amino acids. V was pared by 8 bases and J by 1 base, with 7 bases of the junction left unmatched. The CDR3 reads CASRAGGSQETQYF. For the CDR3, the DNA is TGTGCCAGCCGGGCAGGGGGTAGCCAAGAGACCCAGTACTTC. Full variable domain (rest looked up from reference TRBV28 and TRBJ2-5): DVKVTQSSRYLVKRTGEKVFLECVQDMDHENMFWYRQDPGLGLRLIYFSYDVKMKEKGDIPEGYSVSREKKERFSLILESASTNQTSMYLCASRAGGSQETQYFGPGTRLLVL.

The chain is built from TRBV6-2 or TRBV6-3 and TRBJ2-3; D is ambiguous. The ends were cut back, 0 bases at V and 2 bases at J, with 9 bases in the middle. This CDR3 is built from 15 residues. Germline values: CDR1 MNHEY, CDR2 SVGEGT. As DNA, the CDR3 is TGTGCCAGCAGTTACTCGAGCCTTAACACAGATACGCAGTATTTT. It encodes CASSYSSLNTDTQYF.

The rearrangement links TRBV12-3 or TRBV12-4 to TRBJ2-5; D call uncertain. Trimming pared 3 bases from V and 1 base from J, leaving 18 bases between. The CDR3 extends over 17 amino acids. DNA of the CDR3: TGTGCCAGCAGTTTTTCTATAACGGCAGGTTTCCAAGAGACCCAGTACTTC. The encoded protein is CASSFSITAGFQETQYF.

This clonotype has a handful of counts. The chain has TRBV5-4 and TRBJ2-2; a possible D gene is TRBD2 (5 bases). CDR3 length: 14 amino acids. Trimming removed 2 bases at V and 3 bases at J, with 8 bases between. CDR1 is SGHNT, CDR2 YYREEE, per germline (reference sequence). Here the CDR3 DNA reads TGTGCCAGCAGCTTCCTAGCCGACACCGGGGAGCTGTTTTTT. It encodes CASSFLADTGELFF. The full variable domain, its missing parts supplied by reference TRBV5-4 and TRBJ2-2, is ETGVTQSPTHLIKTRGQQVTLRCSSQSGHNTVSWYQQALGQGPQFIFQYYREEENGRGNFPPRFSGLQFPNYSSELNVNALELDDSALYLCASSFLADTGELFFGEGSRLTVL.

This clonotype was picked up a small number of times. The J gene is TRBJ2-5, the V gene TRBV4-1; D not certain. Trimming cost V 2 bases and J 2 bases, with 15 bases left between them. Germline-derived CDR1 and CDR2 are MGHRA and YSYEKL. The CDR3 is made up of 16 amino acids. This CDR3 is CASSQRNAALQETQYF. In nucleotides, the CDR3 is TGCGCCAGCAGCCAACGAAACGCGGCCCTTCAAGAGACCCAGTACTTC.

Ten or more counts support this clonotype. The chain has TRBV5-1 and TRBJ2-3; D might be TRBD2 (7 bases). Between the trimmed V and J ends, which lost 3 bases and 2 bases, there was a span of 13 bases. CDR1 and CDR2 from the germline V gene are SGHRS and YFSETQ. The CDR3 spans 15 residues. The CDR3: CASSSAGAYTDTQYF. DNA for the CDR3: TGCGCCAGCAGCTCTGCGGGGGCCTACACAGATACGCAGTATTTT. Variable domain in full (rest from reference TRBV5-1 and TRBJ2-3): KAGVTQTPRYLIKTRGQQVTLSCSPISGHRSVSWYQQTPGQGLQFLFEYFSETQRNKGNFPGRFSGRQFSNSRSEMNVSTLELGDSALYLCASSSAGAYTDTQYFGPGTRLTVL.

Many counts were recorded for this clonotype. The rearrangement uses TRBV15 and TRBJ2-1; D gene ambiguous. The V gene lost 2 bases and the J gene lost 7 bases, with 9 bases spanning the gap. The CDR3 length is 13 residues. The V gene's germline CDR1 is LNHNV and CDR2 YYDKDF (reference sequence). The CDR3 loop reads CATSRNSWNEQFF. DNA of the CDR3: TGTGCCACCAGCAGAAACAGTTGGAATGAGCAGTTCTTC. Drawing the rest from reference TRBV15 and TRBJ2-1, the complete variable domain is DAMVIQNPRYQVTQFGKPVTLSCSQTLNHNVMYWYQQKSSQAPKLLFHYYDKDFNNEADTPDNFQSRRPNTSFCFLDIRSPGLGDTAMYLCATSRNSWNEQFFGPGTRLTVL.

The chain recombines TRBV11-3 with TRBJ2-3; D call uncertain. The germline V gene encodes CDR1 SGHNT and CDR2 YENEEA. The CDR3 runs to 11 residues. Trimming cost V 5 bases and J 6 bases, with 6 bases left between them. The CDR3 here is CASSRRDTQYF. The CDR3 coding sequence is TGTGCCAGCAGCCGTAGGGATACGCAGTATTTT.

This clonotype has more than one count but fewer than ten. CDR3 amino acids: CASSPRTTFSTDTQYF. The CDR3 coding sequence is TGTGCCAGCAGCCCCCGGACTACCTTTAGCACAGATACGCAGTATTTT. This chain uses TRBV16 with TRBJ2-3; D perhaps matches TRBD2 (6 bases). V was cut by 4 bases and J by 0 bases, with 14 bases left in between. The germline V gene encodes CDR1 KGHSY and CDR2 FQNENV. This CDR3 is 16 amino acids long.

By sample share, this clonotype is medium-sized (0.01 to 0.1%). CDR3: CASSRSGGKYNEQFF. DNA of the CDR3: TGTGCCAGCAGCCGAAGCGGGGGGAAGTACAATGAGCAGTTCTTC. V is TRBV12-3 or TRBV12-4 and J is TRBJ2-1, with TRBD2 matching 9 bases. Unmatched junction bases numbered 7, after V lost 6 bases and J lost 4 bases. The CDR3 runs to 15 residues.

This clonotype was observed a few times. CDR3 in amino acids: CASSLLASGIADTQYF. CDR3 bases: TGTGCCAGCAGTTTATTAGCTAGCGGGATCGCAGATACGCAGTATTTT. V is TRBV28 and J is TRBJ2-3; 9 positions match TRBD2. Germline-derived CDR1 and CDR2 are MDHEN and SYDVKM. Trimming at V came to 1 base and at J to 4 bases, leaving 6 bases not matched to a gene. The CDR3 is made up of 16 amino acids. The entire variable domain, with the rest obtained from reference TRBV28 and TRBJ2-3, is as follows: DVKVTQSSRYLVKRTGEKVFLECVQDMDHENMFWYRQDPGLGLRLIYFSYDVKMKEKGDIPEGYSVSREKKERFSLILESASTNQTSMYLCASSLLASGIADTQYFGPGTRLTVL.

This clonotype has at least ten counts. V is TRBV12-3 or TRBV12-4 and J is TRBJ2-2; D is uncertain. This CDR3 is built from 14 residues. With 5 bases removed from V and 4 bases from J, the gap between germline ends came to 11 bases. CDR3 sequence (DNA): TGTGCCAGCAGTGCCGTGCAGGCCACCGGGGAGCTGTTTTTT. It encodes CASSAVQATGELFF.

This clonotype is termed medium-sized. The V gene is TRBV6-6, the J gene TRBJ2-2, with 11 positions matching TRBD2. Germline V lookup: CDR1 MNHNY, CDR2 SVGAGI (reference sequence). The junction had 21 bases not matched to a gene; V was cut back by 6 bases and J by 3 bases. The CDR3 totals 21 residues. The CDR3 loop reads CASRPYRGLAGGLSYTGELFF. The CDR3 nucleotides are TGTGCCAGCAGGCCCTACCGTGGCCTAGCGGGGGGCCTCAGCTACACCGGGGAGCTGTTTTTT.

This clonotype came up many times. The rearrangement uses TRBV9 and TRBJ2-6; D may be TRBD2 (5 bases). The CDR3 totals 15 residues. CDR1 SGDLS and CDR2 YYNGEE come from the germline V gene. V shed 3 bases and J shed 5 bases, with 12 bases lying between them. The CDR3 nucleotides are TGTGCCAGCAGCGGGACTCGTTATCGGGCCAACGTCCTGACTTTC. Its translation is CASSGTRYRANVLTF.

This clonotype turned up a few times. V usage is TRBV7-6 and J usage is TRBJ2-7; 10 bases map to TRBD2. This CDR3 region has 15 residues. After removal of 2 bases from V and 5 bases from J, the junction contained 6 bases not matched to a gene. Germline CDR1 reads SGHVS; CDR2 reads FNYEAQ. CDR3 amino acids: CASSLLAGEGNEQYF. CDR3 coding DNA: TGTGCCAGCAGCTTACTAGCGGGAGAGGGAAACGAGCAGTACTTC.

This clonotype was counted only a few times. The rearrangement joins TRBV20-1 to TRBJ2-7; 7 nucleotides line up with TRBD2. Germline V gene sequence: CDR1 DFQATT, CDR2 SNEGSKA (reference sequence). Trimming at V came to 7 bases and at J to 5 bases, leaving 11 bases not matched to a gene. The CDR3 consists of 13 residues. The chain's CDR3 is CSGGSGYRDEQYF. The CDR3 DNA follows: TGCAGTGGGGGTAGCGGGTATAGGGACGAGCAGTACTTC.

This clonotype has at least ten counts. This sequence joins TRBV20-1 and TRBJ2-5, with D possibly being TRBD2 (7 bases). Germline loops: CDR1 DFQATT, CDR2 SNEGSKA (reference sequence). The CDR3 contains 14 residues. Trimming cost V 8 bases and J 2 bases, with 18 bases left between them. DNA for the CDR3: TGCAGTATCAAGGGGGGGTCTGGGCAAGAGACCCAGTACTTC. Residues: CSIKGGSGQETQYF.

The genes are TRBV20-1 and TRBJ2-3; D is ambiguous. Germline V gene data show CDR1 as DFQATT and CDR2 as SNEGSKA (reference sequence). This CDR3 contains 13 residues. V was clipped by 3 bases and J by 1 base, with 8 bases between them. The CDR3 spells CSARTWGTDTQYF. CDR3 DNA sequence: TGCAGTGCTAGGACTTGGGGCACAGATACGCAGTATTTT.

Within the sample, this clonotype is medium-sized. The J gene is TRBJ2-7, the V gene TRBV20-1, with a weak D call TRBD2 (6 bases). The CDR3 is 12 residues long. Trimming took off 3 bases at V and 1 base at J, with 7 bases between the two ends. The germline gives CDR1 DFQATT, CDR2 SNEGSKA (reference sequence). The CDR3 loop is CSASGGSYEQYF. The CDR3 nucleotides read TGCAGTGCTAGCGGGGGATCCTACGAGCAGTACTTC.

In its sample, this clonotype was seen many times. The rearrangement uses TRBV30 and TRBJ2-4; D uncertain. This CDR3 comprises 13 residues. CDR1 and CDR2 (germline): GTSNPN, SVGIG (reference sequence). Trimming stripped 2 bases from V and 4 bases from J, with 9 bases between. CDR3 amino acids: CAWSPIRKNIQYF. The CDR3 DNA reads TGTGCCTGGAGTCCTATCCGGAAAAACATTCAGTACTTC.

The chain recombines TRBV9 with TRBJ2-6; TRBD1 agrees at 7 bases. Germline CDR1 SGDLS, CDR2 YYNGEE. V was pared by 3 bases and J by 0 bases, with 12 bases of the junction left unmatched. This CDR3 is built from 19 residues. The CDR3 is CASSARDSHLRSGANVLTF. As DNA, the CDR3 is TGTGCCAGCAGCGCTCGGGACAGCCATCTCCGCTCTGGGGCCAACGTCCTGACTTTC.